One sample yielded the 31 T cell receptor beta chains listed below, sequenced in a study of blood T cells in healthy people across ages. PCR was performed a second time for about 7 to 11 cycles using a sample-barcoded 5' primer and a J-beta primer mix. TCRdb used MiXCR to reprocess the 5' RACE reads, holding one entry per CDR3 protein. The table shows 600,000 or so distinct CDR3 sequences, with about 21% occurring only once. Sequencing was performed on blood. These receptors all come from a man aged 65-85 years in good health.

In nucleotides, the CDR3 is TGCGCCAGCAGTGAGTCGGCGAGGAGCAATGAGCAGTTCTTC. Its protein product is CASSESARSNEQFF. This chain uses TRBV10-2 with TRBJ2-1; no definite D call. The germline gives CDR1 WSHSY, CDR2 SAAADI. V gave up 0 bases and J gave up 6 bases, with 9 bases separating them. There are 14 residues in the CDR3.

The V gene is TRBV25-1, the J gene TRBJ2-1; D is ambiguous. With 4 bases removed from V and 2 bases from J, the gap between germline ends came to 9 bases. Germline loops: CDR1 MGHDK, CDR2 SYGVNS. The CDR3 runs to 14 residues. CDR3 sequence: CASSGLTAYNEQFF. CDR3 DNA sequence: TGTGCCAGCAGTGGACTCACCGCCTACAATGAGCAGTTCTTC.

CDR3 sequence reads: CASSRRAGDAYNEQFF. CDR3 coding DNA: TGTGCCAGCAGTCGACGAGCGGGAGACGCCTACAATGAGCAGTTCTTC. This sequence joins TRBV12-3 or TRBV12-4 and TRBJ2-1; 8 bases are a match to TRBD2. V was clipped by 5 bases and J by 2 bases; unmatched bases: 8. The CDR3 spans 16 residues.

The V and J genes are TRBV6-2 or TRBV6-3 and TRBJ2-1; TRBD2 aligns across 9 bases. V lost 2 bases and J lost 3; bases outside the gene matches: 8. Germline CDR1 is MNHEY and CDR2 is SVGEGT. The CDR3 totals 17 residues. The DNA of the CDR3 is TGTGCCAGCAGTTACGTCGCGGGAGGGCCCGTCTACAATGAGCAGTTCTTC. Encoded protein: CASSYVAGGPVYNEQFF.

The chain couples TRBV3-1 to TRBJ2-1; TRBD2 is a possible D gene (6 bases). The germline V gene encodes CDR1 LGHDT and CDR2 YNNKEL (reference sequence). Trimming removed 1 base at V and 15 bases at J, with 10 bases between. The CDR3 totals 11 residues. The DNA of the CDR3 is TGTGCCAGCAGCCAAGTAGCGGAGTTGTTCTTC. This sequence encodes CASSQVAELFF.

The chain is built from TRBV5-4 and TRBJ1-6; TRBD1 might be the D (5 bases). Germline-derived CDR1 and CDR2 are SGHNT and YYREEE (reference sequence). The CDR3 totals 13 residues. Trimming took off 0 bases at V and 10 bases at J, with 8 bases between the two ends. CDR3 sequence (DNA): TGTGCCAGCAGCTTGGCAGGGACCTCACCCCTCCACTTT. Amino acid sequence: CASSLAGTSPLHF.

In the case of this clonotype: It is likely a read error, because the conserved phenylalanine at the end of the CDR3 is missing. The CDR3 sequence: CASSSDLSGIEQFL. CDR3 bases: TGTGCCAGCAGTTCAGACCTCAGCGGGATTGAGCAGTTCCTC. The J gene is TRBJ2-5, the V gene TRBV6-2 or TRBV6-3, with 7 bases that match TRBD2. The J call may be faulty, since TRBJ2-1 better matches the DNA end. The CDR3 consists of 14 residues. The germline CDR1 and CDR2 sequences are MNHEY and SVGEGT.

Ten or more counts support this clonotype. This chain joins TRBV20-1 and TRBJ1-1; 12 positions match TRBD1. There are 15 residues in the CDR3. The ends lost 3 bases at V and 0 bases at J; junction bases unmatched: 2. Germline-derived CDR1 and CDR2 are DFQATT and SNEGSKA (reference sequence). CDR3 bases: TGCAGTGCTAGGGGGACAGGGGGCCTGAACACTGAAGCTTTCTTT. Translating it yields CSARGTGGLNTEAFF.

This CDR3 is CSVLGVSTDTQYF. CDR3 DNA sequence: TGCAGTGTTTTGGGTGTTAGCACAGATACGCAGTATTTT. The V call is TRBV20-1, the J call TRBJ2-3; D unclear. CDR1 is DFQATT and CDR2 is SNEGSKA in the germline V gene (reference sequence). V was pared by 7 bases and J by 0 bases, with 11 bases between. This CDR3 region has 13 residues.

The chain links TRBV3-1 to TRBJ1-4; unclear D gene. The germline V gene has CDR1 LGHDT and CDR2 YNNKEL (reference sequence). The germline V and J ends were trimmed by 1 base and 3 bases, with 3 bases remaining between them. This CDR3 is 13 amino acids long. DNA for the CDR3: TGTGCCAGCAGCCAAGTGGCTAATGAAAAACTGTTTTTT. It yields the protein CASSQVANEKLFF.

V gene TRBV4-2 combines with J gene TRBJ2-2; possible D gene TRBD2, 5 bases. The CDR3 contains 15 residues. Germline CDR1 is LGHNA and CDR2 is YNFKEQ. V dropped 0 bases and J dropped 4 bases, with 9 bases sitting between them. As DNA, the CDR3 is TGTGCCAGCAGCCAAGATCCCGGAGGCACCGGGGAGCTGTTTTTT. Protein product: CASSQDPGGTGELFF.

The V and J genes are TRBV5-1 and TRBJ1-6; D is undetermined. CDR3 length equals 14 residues. V was clipped by 1 base and J by 4 bases, with 6 bases between them. The germline V gene encodes CDR1 SGHRS and CDR2 YFSETQ. The CDR3: CASSLTQYNSPLHF. CDR3 in DNA: TGCGCCAGCAGCTTGACACAGTATAATTCACCCCTCCACTTT. The full variable domain, in which reference TRBV5-1 and TRBJ1-6 provide the parts outside the CDR3, is KAGVTQTPRYLIKTRGQQVTLSCSPISGHRSVSWYQQTPGQGLQFLFEYFSETQRNKGNFPGRFSGRQFSNSRSEMNVSTLELGDSALYLCASSLTQYNSPLHFGNGTRLTVT.

This clonotype has only a few counts. The chain joins TRBV3-1 to TRBJ2-7; D may correspond to TRBD1 or TRBD2 (5 bases each). Germline CDR1 LGHDT, CDR2 YNNKEL (reference sequence). V was clipped by 1 base and J by 1 base, with 14 bases between them. The CDR3 sequence is 16 residues long. The CDR3 loop is CASSQAPGTPSYEQYF. CDR3 DNA: TGTGCCAGCAGCCAAGCCCCCGGGACGCCGTCCTACGAGCAGTACTTC.

This clonotype was counted once. The rearrangement joins TRBV15 to TRBJ1-1; D call uncertain. There are 14 residues in the CDR3. Per germline, CDR1 LNHNV and CDR2 YYDKDF (reference sequence). Trimming cost V 0 bases and J 0 bases, with 5 bases left between them. Here the CDR3 DNA reads TGTGCCACCAGCAGAGATTCGGTGAACACTGAAGCTTTCTTT. The encoded protein is CATSRDSVNTEAFF.

This sequence joins TRBV9 and TRBJ1-1; D gene unclear. Germline CDR1 is SGDLS and CDR2 is YYNGEE. With 0 bases removed from V and 0 bases from J, the gap between germline ends came to 3 bases. CDR3 size: 13 residues. CDR3 nucleotides: TGTGCCAGCAGCGTAGGAATGAACACTGAAGCTTTCTTT. Its translation is CASSVGMNTEAFF.

This clonotype turned up a few times. The chain is built from TRBV6-2 or TRBV6-3 and TRBJ1-6; a possible D gene is TRBD1 (5 bases). Deletions cut 6 bases from V and 9 bases from J, with 21 bases between. Per germline, CDR1 MNHEY and CDR2 SVGEGT. The CDR3 runs to 16 residues. CDR3: CASSPGQGAGSSPLHF. For the CDR3, the DNA is TGTGCCAGCAGCCCCGGCCAGGGAGCGGGAAGTTCACCCCTCCACTTT.

In its sample, this clonotype was seen a few times. This chain connects TRBV11-2 to TRBJ2-5, with TRBD2 matching 11 bases. The CDR3 runs 15 residues. The germline V gene has CDR1 SGHAT and CDR2 FQNNGV. V lost 0 bases and J lost 4; bases outside the gene matches: 1. The CDR3 DNA is TGTGCCAGCAGCTTAGATGGACTAGCGGGAGAGACCCAGTACTTC. Protein: CASSLDGLAGETQYF.

The CDR3 region is CASGQGSEKLFF. Here the CDR3 DNA reads TGTGCCAGCGGGCAGGGGAGTGAAAAACTGTTTTTT. The rearrangement uses TRBV6-1 and TRBJ1-4, with a tentative D call TRBD1 (6 bases). The CDR3 loop spans 12 amino acids. V lost 8 bases to trimming and J lost 7 bases, with 11 bases between them. Per germline, CDR1 MNHNS and CDR2 SASEGT.

This clonotype was recorded at least ten times. This sequence joins TRBV28 and TRBJ2-1; 12 bases map to TRBD2. The CDR3 runs to 14 residues. The germline V gene has CDR1 MDHEN and CDR2 SYDVKM. Germline trimming cut 6 bases from V and 9 bases from J; bases unmatched to any gene: 6. The CDR3 DNA sequence: TGTGCCAGCAGCCCGCTAGCGGGAGGGCTTGAGCAGTTCTTC. Its translation is CASSPLAGGLEQFF.

The V and J genes are TRBV4-1 and TRBJ2-5; D ambiguous. The end of the DNA aligns better with TRBJ2-7, so the J call may be wrong. The CDR3 totals 13 residues. The V gene's germline CDR1 is MGHRA and CDR2 YSYEKL. The CDR3 DNA reads as TGCGCCAGCAGCCAAGCTTCACCGTACGAGCAGTACTTC. This sequence encodes CASSQASPYEQYF.

The J gene is TRBJ2-2, the V gene TRBV12-3 or TRBV12-4, with TRBD2 matching 7 bases. The CDR3 consists of 18 residues. V shed 3 bases, J shed 2 bases, and the junction held 12 bases outside the gene matches. CDR3 coding DNA: TGTGCCAGCAGTTTGTCCATCCCAGCGGGAATAAACACCGGGGAGCTGTTTTTT. Translating gives CASSLSIPAGINTGELFF.

The rearrangement joins TRBV7-6 to TRBJ2-7; TRBD2 agrees at 7 bases. Germline V lookup: CDR1 SGHVS, CDR2 FNYEAQ. The CDR3 has 14 amino acids. The V and J ends lost 3 bases and 2 bases, in that order; junction bases with no gene match: 4. CDR3: CASSLWGGPYEQYF. CDR3 coding DNA: TGTGCCAGCAGCTTGTGGGGGGGACCCTACGAGCAGTACTTC.

The chain has TRBV10-3 and TRBJ2-6; tentative D call: TRBD1 (5 bases). The CDR3 sequence is 16 residues long. The ends were cut back, 1 base at V and 2 bases at J, with 9 bases in the middle. Per germline, CDR1 ENHRY and CDR2 SYGVKD. CDR3 in DNA: TGTGCCATCAGTGAGTTAGGGGTAACTGGGGCCAACGTCCTGACTTTC. Amino acids: CAISELGVTGANVLTF.

This clonotype was counted a few times. The chain has TRBV20-1 and TRBJ1-5, with D possibly TRBD1 on 5 matching bases. CDR1 and CDR2 (germline): DFQATT, SNEGSKA (reference sequence). The CDR3 sequence is 13 residues long. V lost 1 base and J lost 2, with 6 bases in between. The CDR3 region is CSARGGGNQPQHF. DNA of the CDR3: TGCAGTGCTAGAGGGGGCGGCAATCAGCCCCAGCATTTT.

This clonotype has only a few counts. This chain uses TRBV28 with TRBJ2-7; TRBD1 is a possible D gene (5 bases). The CDR3 consists of 13 residues. Trimming stripped 6 bases from V and 3 bases from J, with 12 bases between. Germline CDR1 and CDR2: MDHEN and SYDVKM. The CDR3: CASSTTEFYEQYF. The CDR3 nucleotides are TGTGCCAGCAGCACGACAGAATTCTACGAGCAGTACTTC. The full variable domain, with the rest looked up from reference TRBV28 and TRBJ2-7, is DVKVTQSSRYLVKRTGEKVFLECVQDMDHENMFWYRQDPGLGLRLIYFSYDVKMKEKGDIPEGYSVSREKKERFSLILESASTNQTSMYLCASSTTEFYEQYFGPGTRLTVT.

The CDR3 is CASSFAGLEAFF. CDR3 coding DNA: TGTGCCAGCAGTTTTGCCGGCCTTGAAGCTTTCTTT. The V gene is TRBV28, the J gene TRBJ1-1; the D is unclear. V gave up 3 bases and J gave up 7 bases, with 9 bases separating them. The CDR3 is made up of 12 amino acids. Germline V lookup: CDR1 MDHEN, CDR2 SYDVKM.

The J gene is TRBJ2-5, the V gene TRBV9, with TRBD2 as a possible D gene (6 bases). The V and J ends lost 1 base and 4 bases respectively, with 11 bases between them. This CDR3 region has 14 residues. From germline, CDR1 is SGDLS and CDR2 YYNGEE. The CDR3 DNA is TGTGCCAGCAGCGTACCCGGGACTCGAGAGACCCAGTACTTC. This sequence encodes CASSVPGTRETQYF.

This clonotype was detected a few times. The V gene is TRBV20-1, the J gene TRBJ2-3; TRBD2 aligns across 10 bases. Looked up from germline, CDR1 is DFQATT and CDR2 is SNEGSKA (reference sequence). Trimming removed 4 bases from V and 4 bases from J; junction bases left unmatched: 2. The CDR3 runs 13 residues. The CDR3 sequence is CSAKLAGADTQYF. CDR3 coding DNA: TGCAGTGCTAAGCTAGCGGGAGCAGATACGCAGTATTTT.

Ten or more counts support this clonotype. The rearrangement uses TRBV20-1 and TRBJ2-7; TRBD2 matches 12 bases. CDR1 and CDR2 (germline): DFQATT, SNEGSKA (reference sequence). This CDR3 contains 14 residues. The trim removed 8 bases at V and 6 bases at J, leaving 11 bases unmatched. CDR3 DNA: TGCAGTACGCTATTTCTAGCGGGAGGGTTCGAGCAGTACTTC. Protein sequence: CSTLFLAGGFEQYF.

This clonotype was observed a handful of times. The rearrangement uses TRBV28 and TRBJ2-1; D is unresolved. The CDR3 is 16 amino acids. Trimming removed 6 bases at V and 0 bases at J, with 15 bases between. Germline V gene data show CDR1 as MDHEN and CDR2 as SYDVKM. This CDR3 is CASSQDPALSYNEQFF. The DNA of the CDR3 is TGTGCCAGCAGCCAAGACCCAGCACTCTCCTACAATGAGCAGTTCTTC.

This clonotype was recorded once. This CDR3 reads CASRPQGAGEQYF. The CDR3 nucleotides are TGTGCCAGCAGACCACAGGGGGCAGGGGAGCAGTACTTC. The chain links TRBV6-6 to TRBJ2-5; 9 bases fit TRBD1. The germline V gene encodes CDR1 MNHNY and CDR2 SVGAGI (reference sequence). Trimming removed 6 bases from V and 11 bases from J; junction bases left unmatched: 10. The length of the CDR3 is 13 residues.